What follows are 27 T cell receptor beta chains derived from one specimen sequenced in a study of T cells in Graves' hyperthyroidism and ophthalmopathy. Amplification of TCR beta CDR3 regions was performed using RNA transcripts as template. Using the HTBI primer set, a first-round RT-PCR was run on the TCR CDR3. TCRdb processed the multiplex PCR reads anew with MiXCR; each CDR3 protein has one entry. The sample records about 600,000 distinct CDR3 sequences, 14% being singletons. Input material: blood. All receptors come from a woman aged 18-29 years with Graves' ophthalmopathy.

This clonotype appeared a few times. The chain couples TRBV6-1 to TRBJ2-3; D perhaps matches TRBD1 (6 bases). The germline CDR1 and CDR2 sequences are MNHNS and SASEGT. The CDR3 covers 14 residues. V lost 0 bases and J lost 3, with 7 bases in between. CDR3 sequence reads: CASSEAGQTDTQYF. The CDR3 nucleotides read TGTGCCAGCAGTGAAGCGGGACAAACAGATACGCAGTATTTT.

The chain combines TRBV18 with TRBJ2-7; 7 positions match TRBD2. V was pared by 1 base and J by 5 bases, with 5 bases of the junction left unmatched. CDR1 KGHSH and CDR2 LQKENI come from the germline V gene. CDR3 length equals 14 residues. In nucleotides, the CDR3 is TGTGCCAGCTCACCACGGGGGGGTTTCAACGAGCAGTACTTC. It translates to CASSPRGGFNEQYF.

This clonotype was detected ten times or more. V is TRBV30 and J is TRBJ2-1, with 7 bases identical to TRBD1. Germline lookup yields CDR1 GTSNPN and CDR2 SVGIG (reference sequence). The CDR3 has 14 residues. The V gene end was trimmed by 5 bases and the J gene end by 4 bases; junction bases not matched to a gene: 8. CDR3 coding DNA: TGTGCCTGGTCCCGGGACAGCGAATACAATGAGCAGTTCTTC. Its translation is CAWSRDSEYNEQFF.

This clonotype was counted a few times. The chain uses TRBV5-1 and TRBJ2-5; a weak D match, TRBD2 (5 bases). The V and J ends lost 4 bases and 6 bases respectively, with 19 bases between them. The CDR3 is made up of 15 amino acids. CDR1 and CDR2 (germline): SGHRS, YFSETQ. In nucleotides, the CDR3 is TGCGCCAGCAGCGTAAGGACTGGGAGTTGGAAGACCCAGTACTTC. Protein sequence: CASSVRTGSWKTQYF.

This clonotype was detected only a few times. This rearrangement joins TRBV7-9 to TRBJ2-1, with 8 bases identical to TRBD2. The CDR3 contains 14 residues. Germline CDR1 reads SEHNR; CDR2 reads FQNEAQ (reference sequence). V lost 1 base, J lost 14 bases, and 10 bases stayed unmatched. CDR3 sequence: CASSLDLIAGLKFF. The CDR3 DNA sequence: TGTGCCAGCAGCTTAGACCTTATAGCGGGATTGAAGTTCTTC.

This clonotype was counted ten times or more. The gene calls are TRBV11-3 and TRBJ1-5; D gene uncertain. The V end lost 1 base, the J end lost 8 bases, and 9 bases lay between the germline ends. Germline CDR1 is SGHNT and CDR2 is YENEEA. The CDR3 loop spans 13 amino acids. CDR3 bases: TGTGCCAGCAGCTTAGGGCTCGGCGAGCCCCAGCATTTT. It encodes CASSLGLGEPQHF.

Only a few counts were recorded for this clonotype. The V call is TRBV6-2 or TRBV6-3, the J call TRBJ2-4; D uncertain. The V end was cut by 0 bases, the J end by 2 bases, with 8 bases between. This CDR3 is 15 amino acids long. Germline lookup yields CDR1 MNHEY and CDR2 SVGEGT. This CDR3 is CASSYSGGSKNIQYF. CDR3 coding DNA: TGTGCCAGCAGTTACTCGGGCGGCTCCAAAAACATTCAGTACTTC.

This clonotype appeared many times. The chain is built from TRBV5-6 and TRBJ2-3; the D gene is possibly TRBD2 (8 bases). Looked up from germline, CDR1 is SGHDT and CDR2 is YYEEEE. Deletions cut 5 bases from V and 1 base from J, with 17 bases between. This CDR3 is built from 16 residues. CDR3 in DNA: TGTGCCAGCAGTTCCCGGGGGGGACAGCGCACAGATACGCAGTATTTT. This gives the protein CASSSRGGQRTDTQYF.

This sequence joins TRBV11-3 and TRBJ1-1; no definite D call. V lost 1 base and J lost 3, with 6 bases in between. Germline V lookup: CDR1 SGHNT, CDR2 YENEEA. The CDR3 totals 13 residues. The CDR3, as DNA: TGTGCCAGCAGCTTAGGGATCTACACTGAAGCTTTCTTT. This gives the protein CASSLGIYTEAFF.

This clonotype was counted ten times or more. For the CDR3, the DNA is TGTGCCAGTAGTTCACAGGGAACGGGTGAAAAACTGTTTTTT. Amino acids: CASSSQGTGEKLFF. This chain joins TRBV19 and TRBJ1-4; D perhaps matches TRBD1 (6 bases). V gave up 5 bases and J gave up 7 bases, with 14 bases separating them. CDR1 is LNHDA and CDR2 is SQIVND in the germline V gene (reference sequence). This CDR3 has 14 amino acids.

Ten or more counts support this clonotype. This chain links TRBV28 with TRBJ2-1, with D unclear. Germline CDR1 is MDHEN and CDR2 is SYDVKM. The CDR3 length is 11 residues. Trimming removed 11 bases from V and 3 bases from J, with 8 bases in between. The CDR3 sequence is CAASYYNEQFF. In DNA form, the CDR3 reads TGTGCCGCGTCATACTACAATGAGCAGTTCTTC.

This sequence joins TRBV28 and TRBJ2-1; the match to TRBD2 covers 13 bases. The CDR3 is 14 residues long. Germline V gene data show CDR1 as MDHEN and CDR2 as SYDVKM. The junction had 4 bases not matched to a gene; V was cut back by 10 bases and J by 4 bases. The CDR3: CATALAGGYNEQFF. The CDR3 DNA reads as TGTGCCACCGCACTAGCGGGAGGGTACAATGAGCAGTTCTTC.

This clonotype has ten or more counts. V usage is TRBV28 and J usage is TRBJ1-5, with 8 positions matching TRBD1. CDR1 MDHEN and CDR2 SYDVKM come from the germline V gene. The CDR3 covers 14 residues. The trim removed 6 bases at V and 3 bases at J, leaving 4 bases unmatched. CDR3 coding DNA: TGTGCCAGCAGGTCAGGGGGCTCCAATCAGCCCCAGCATTTT. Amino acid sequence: CASRSGGSNQPQHF.

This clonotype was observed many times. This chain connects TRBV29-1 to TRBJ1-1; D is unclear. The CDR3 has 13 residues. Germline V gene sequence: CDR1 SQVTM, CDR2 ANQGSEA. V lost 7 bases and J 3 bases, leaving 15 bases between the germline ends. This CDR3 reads CSGCLRVDTEAFF. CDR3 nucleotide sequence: TGCAGCGGCTGCTTACGGGTTGACACTGAAGCTTTCTTT.

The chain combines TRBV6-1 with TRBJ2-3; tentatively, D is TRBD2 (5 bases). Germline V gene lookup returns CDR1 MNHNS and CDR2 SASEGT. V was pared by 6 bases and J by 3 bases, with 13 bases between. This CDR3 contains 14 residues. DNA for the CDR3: TGTGCCAGCAGCACCAGGACGGGGACAGATACGCAGTATTTT. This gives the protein CASSTRTGTDTQYF.

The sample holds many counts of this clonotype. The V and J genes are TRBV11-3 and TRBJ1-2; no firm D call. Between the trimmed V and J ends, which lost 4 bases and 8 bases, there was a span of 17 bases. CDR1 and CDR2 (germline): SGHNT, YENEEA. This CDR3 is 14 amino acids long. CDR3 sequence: CASSSAPTSGGYTF. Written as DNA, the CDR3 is TGTGCCAGCAGCTCAGCCCCTACCTCGGGCGGCTACACCTTC. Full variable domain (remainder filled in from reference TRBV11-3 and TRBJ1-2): EAGVVQSPRYKIIEKKQPVAFWCNPISGHNTLYWYLQNLGQGPELLIRYENEEAVDDSQLPKDRFSAERLKGVDSTLKIQPAELGDSAVYLCASSSAPTSGGYTFGSGTRLTVV.

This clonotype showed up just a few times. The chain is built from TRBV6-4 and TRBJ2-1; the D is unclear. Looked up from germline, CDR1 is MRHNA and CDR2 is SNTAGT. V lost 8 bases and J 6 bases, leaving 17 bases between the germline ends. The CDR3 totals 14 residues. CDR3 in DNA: TGTGCCAGCCGATATAGCCTTTCGAGCAATGAGCAGTTCTTC. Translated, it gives CASRYSLSSNEQFF.

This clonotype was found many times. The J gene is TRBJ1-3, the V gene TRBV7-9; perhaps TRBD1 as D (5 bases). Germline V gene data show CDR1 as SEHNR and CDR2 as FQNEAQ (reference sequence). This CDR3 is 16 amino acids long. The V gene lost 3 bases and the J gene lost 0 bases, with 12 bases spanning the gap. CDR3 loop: CASSFPQENSGNTIYF. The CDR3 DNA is TGTGCCAGCAGCTTCCCACAGGAGAACTCTGGAAACACCATATATTTT.

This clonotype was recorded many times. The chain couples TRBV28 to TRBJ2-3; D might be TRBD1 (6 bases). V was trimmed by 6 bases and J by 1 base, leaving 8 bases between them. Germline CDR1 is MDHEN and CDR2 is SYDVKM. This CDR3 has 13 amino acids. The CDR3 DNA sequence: TGTGCCAGCAGACGACAGGGCACAGATACGCAGTATTTT. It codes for CASRRQGTDTQYF. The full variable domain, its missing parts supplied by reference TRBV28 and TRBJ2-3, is DVKVTQSSRYLVKRTGEKVFLECVQDMDHENMFWYRQDPGLGLRLIYFSYDVKMKEKGDIPEGYSVSREKKERFSLILESASTNQTSMYLCASRRQGTDTQYFGPGTRLTVL.

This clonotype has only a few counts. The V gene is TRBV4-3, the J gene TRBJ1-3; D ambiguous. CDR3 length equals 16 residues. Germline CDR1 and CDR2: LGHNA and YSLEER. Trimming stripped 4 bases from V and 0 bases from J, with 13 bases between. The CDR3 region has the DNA TGCGCCAGCAGCCCTGCCCGGGTTCTCTCTGGAAACACCATATATTTT. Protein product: CASSPARVLSGNTIYF.

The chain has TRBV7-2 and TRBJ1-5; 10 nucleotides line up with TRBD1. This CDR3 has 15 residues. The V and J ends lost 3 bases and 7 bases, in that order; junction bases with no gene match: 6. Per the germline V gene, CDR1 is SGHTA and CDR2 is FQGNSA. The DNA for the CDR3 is TGTGCCAGCAGCTTTCCCGGGACAGGGGTCCAGCCCCAGCATTTT. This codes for CASSFPGTGVQPQHF.

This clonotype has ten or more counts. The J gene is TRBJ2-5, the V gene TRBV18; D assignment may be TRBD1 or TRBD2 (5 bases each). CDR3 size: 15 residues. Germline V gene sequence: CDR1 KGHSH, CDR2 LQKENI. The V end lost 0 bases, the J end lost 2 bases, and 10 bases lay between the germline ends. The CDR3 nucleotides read TGTGCCAGCTCACCACCAGGGACGCCACAAGAGACCCAGTACTTC. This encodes CASSPPGTPQETQYF.

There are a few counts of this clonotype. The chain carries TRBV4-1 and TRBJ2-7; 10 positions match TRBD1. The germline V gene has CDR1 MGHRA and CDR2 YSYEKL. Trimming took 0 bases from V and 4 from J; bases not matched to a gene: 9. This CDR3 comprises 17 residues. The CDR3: CASSQEGTGDYWYEQYF. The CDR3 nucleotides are TGCGCCAGCAGCCAAGAAGGGACAGGGGATTATTGGTACGAGCAGTACTTC.

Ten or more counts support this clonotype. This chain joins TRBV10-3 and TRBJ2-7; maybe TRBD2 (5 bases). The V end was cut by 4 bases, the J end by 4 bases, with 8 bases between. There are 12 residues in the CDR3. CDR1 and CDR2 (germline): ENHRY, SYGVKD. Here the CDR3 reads CAISGTGYEQYF. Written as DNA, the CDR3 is TGTGCCATCAGTGGGACTGGTTACGAGCAGTACTTC.

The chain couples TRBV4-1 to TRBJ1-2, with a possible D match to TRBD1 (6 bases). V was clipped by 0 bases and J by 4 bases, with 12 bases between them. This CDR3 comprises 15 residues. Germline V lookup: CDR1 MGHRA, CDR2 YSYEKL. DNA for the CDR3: TGCGCCAGCAGCCAAGATGAGGGGGACGTCTATGGCTACACCTTC. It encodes CASSQDEGDVYGYTF.

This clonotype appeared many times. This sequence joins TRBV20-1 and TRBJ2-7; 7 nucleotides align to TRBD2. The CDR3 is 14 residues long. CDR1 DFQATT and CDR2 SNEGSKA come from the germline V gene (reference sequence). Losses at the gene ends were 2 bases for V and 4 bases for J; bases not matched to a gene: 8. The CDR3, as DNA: TGCAGTGCTAGACCGGGACTATCTGAGTACGAGCAGTACTTC. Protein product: CSARPGLSEYEQYF.

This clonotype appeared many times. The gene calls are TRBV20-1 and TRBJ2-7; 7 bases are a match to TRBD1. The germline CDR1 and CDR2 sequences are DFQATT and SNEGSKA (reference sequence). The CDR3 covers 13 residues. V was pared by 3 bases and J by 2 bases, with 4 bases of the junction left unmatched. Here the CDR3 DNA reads TGCAGTGCTAGCTACGACAGGGCCTACGAGCAGTACTTC. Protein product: CSASYDRAYEQYF.